A selection of T cell receptor beta chains follows, all from one sample in a study of blood T cell repertoires in COVID-19. Sequenced by immunoSEQ multiplex PCR; TCRdb stores in-frame clones only, minus some. The repertoire has more than 15,000 clones, approximately 85% of them found once; the top ten carry 20% to 25%. Sample: peripheral blood. Source of these receptors: a man at least 80 years old with active or convalescent COVID-19. CDR3s include the opening cysteine and the closing phenylalanine or tryptophan. A D gene is named only where the DNA matches it firmly. Only some rows state a clone size, as once, few, many or a class for expanded clones.

CDR3 protein	CDR3 DNA	D gene	CDR3 length	V gene	J gene	clone size
CASSPPSGGRSTGELFF	TGTGCCAGCTCCCCCCCGTCCGGGGGACGAAGTACCGGGGAGCTGTTTTTT	.	17	TRBV18	TRBJ2-2	few
CASSRTSSGTYEQYF	TGTGCCAGCAGTCGGACTAGCAGTGGAACCTACGAGCAGTACTTC	TRBD2	15	TRBV6-5	TRBJ2-7	.
CASSQDRTGANYGYTF	TGTGCCAGCAGCCAAGATCGGACGGGAGCTAACTATGGCTACACCTTC	.	16	TRBV4-2	TRBJ1-2	.
CSVDTTGLYGYTF	TGCAGCGTTGATACGACAGGGCTCTATGGCTACACCTTC	TRBD1	13	TRBV29-1	TRBJ1-2	.
CASSLRRDQSIPYYGYTF	TGTGCCAGCAGCTTAAGGCGGGACCAATCCATCCCATACTATGGCTACACCTTC	.	18	TRBV7-9	TRBJ1-2	few
CASSVGSTGNTIYF	TGTGCCAGCAGCGTAGGATCTACTGGAAACACCATATATTTT	.	14	TRBV9	TRBJ1-3	.
CAWSVTGSGEKLFF	TGTGCCTGGAGTGTTACAGGGTCGGGGGAAAAACTGTTTTTT	.	14	TRBV30	TRBJ1-4	few
CASSSGGSSGNTIYF	TGCGCCAGCAGCTCGGGTGGAAGCTCTGGAAACACCATATATTTT	.	15	TRBV5-1	TRBJ1-3	.
CASSYNRGHAEAFF	TGTGCCAGCAGCTACAACAGGGGGCACGCTGAAGCTTTCTTT	TRBD1	14	TRBV11-2	TRBJ1-1	.
CASSPVTGPYGYTF	TGTGCCAGCTCACCCGTGACAGGGCCCTATGGCTACACCTTC	TRBD1	14	TRBV18	TRBJ1-2	once
CASRGQGFANTGELFF	TGTGCCAGCAGAGGACAGGGTTTCGCGAACACCGGGGAGCTGTTTTTT	TRBD1	16	TRBV9	TRBJ2-2	.
CASSLVQGNEQYF	TGTGCCAGCAGCTTGGTACAGGGGAACGAGCAGTACTTC	TRBD1	13	TRBV5-4	TRBJ2-7	.
CASSSGLLGAGQPQHF	TGCGCCAGCAGCTCGGGGTTGTTGGGGGCGGGTCAGCCCCAGCATTTT	.	16	TRBV5-1	TRBJ1-5	.
CASSSPGQGLGGYTF	TGTGCCAGCAGTTCCCCGGGACAGGGGTTGGGTGGCTACACCTTC	TRBD1	15	TRBV28	TRBJ1-2	.
CASSFTGTGTFF	TGTGCCAGCAGCTTCACCGGGACAGGGACTTTCTTT	TRBD1	12	TRBV5-6	TRBJ1-1	.
CASSYLSLAGGEQYF	TGTGCCAGCAGTTACCTCTCCCTAGCGGGGGGCGAACAGTACTTC	TRBD2	15	TRBV6-5	TRBJ2-7	.